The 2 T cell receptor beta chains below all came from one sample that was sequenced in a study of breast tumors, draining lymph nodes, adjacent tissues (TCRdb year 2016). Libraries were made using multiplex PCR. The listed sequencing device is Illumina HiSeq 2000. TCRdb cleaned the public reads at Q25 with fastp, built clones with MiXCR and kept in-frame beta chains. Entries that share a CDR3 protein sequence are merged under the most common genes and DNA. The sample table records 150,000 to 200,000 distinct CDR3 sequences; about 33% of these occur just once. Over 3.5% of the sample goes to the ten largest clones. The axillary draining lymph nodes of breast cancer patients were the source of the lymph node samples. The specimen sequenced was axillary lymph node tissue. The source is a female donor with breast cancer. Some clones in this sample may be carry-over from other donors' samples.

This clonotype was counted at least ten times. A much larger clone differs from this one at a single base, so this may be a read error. Here the CDR3 DNA reads TGTGCCAGCAGCTACATAGAATCTGGGGCCAACGTCCTGCCTTTC. The encoded protein is CASSYIESGANVLPF. The chain uses TRBV7-9 and TRBJ2-6, with a tentative D call TRBD1 (5 bases). This CDR3 has 15 amino acids. Looked up from germline, CDR1 is SEHNR and CDR2 is FQNEAQ (reference sequence).

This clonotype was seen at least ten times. This chain's CDR3 is CSARNGRRSSNQPQHF. The CDR3, as DNA: TGCAGTGCCAGGAACGGACGCAGGTCTAGCAATCAGCCCCAGCATTTT. The V gene is TRBV20-1, the J gene TRBJ1-5; D is ambiguous. The germline V and J ends were trimmed by 6 bases and 0 bases, with 18 bases remaining between them. Germline loops: CDR1 DFQATT, CDR2 SNEGSKA (reference sequence). The CDR3 extends over 16 amino acids.